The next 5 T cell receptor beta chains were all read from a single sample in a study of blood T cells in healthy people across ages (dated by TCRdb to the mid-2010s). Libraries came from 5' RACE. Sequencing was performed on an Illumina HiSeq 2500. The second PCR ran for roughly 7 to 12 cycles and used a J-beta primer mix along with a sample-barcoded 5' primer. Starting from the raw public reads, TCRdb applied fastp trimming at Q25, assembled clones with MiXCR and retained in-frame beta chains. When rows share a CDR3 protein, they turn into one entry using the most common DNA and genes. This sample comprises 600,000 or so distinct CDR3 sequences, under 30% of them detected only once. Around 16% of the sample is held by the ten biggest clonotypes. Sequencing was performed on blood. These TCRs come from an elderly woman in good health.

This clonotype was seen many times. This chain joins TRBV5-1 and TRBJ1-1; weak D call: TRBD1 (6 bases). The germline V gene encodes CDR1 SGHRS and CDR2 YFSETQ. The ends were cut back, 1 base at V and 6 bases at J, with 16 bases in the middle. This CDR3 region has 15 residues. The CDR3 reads CASSLWGAPGAEAFF. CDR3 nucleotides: TGCGCCAGCAGCTTGTGGGGGGCCCCGGGGGCTGAAGCTTTCTTT.

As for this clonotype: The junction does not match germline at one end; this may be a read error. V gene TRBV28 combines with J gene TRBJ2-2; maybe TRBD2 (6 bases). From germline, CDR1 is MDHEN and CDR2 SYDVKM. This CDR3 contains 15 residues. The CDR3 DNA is TGTGCCAGCAGTTTAGGGCGGGGACGTACCGGGGAGCGGTTTTTT. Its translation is CASSLGRGRTGERFF.

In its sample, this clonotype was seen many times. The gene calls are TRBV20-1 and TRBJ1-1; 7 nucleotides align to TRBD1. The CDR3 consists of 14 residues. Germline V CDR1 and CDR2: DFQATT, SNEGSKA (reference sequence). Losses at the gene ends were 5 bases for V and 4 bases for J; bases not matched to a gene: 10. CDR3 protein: CSARRGYGPTEAFF. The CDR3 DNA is TGCAGTGCTCGCAGGGGGTACGGCCCCACTGAAGCTTTCTTT.

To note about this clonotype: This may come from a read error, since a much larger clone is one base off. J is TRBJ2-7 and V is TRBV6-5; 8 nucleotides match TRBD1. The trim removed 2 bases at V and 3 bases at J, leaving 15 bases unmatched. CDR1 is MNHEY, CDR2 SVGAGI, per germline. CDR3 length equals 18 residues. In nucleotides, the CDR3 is TGTGCCAGCAGTTACATCGTCACAGGGGGATTTTCTAACTACGAGCAGTACTTC. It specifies CASSYIVTGGFSNYEQYF.

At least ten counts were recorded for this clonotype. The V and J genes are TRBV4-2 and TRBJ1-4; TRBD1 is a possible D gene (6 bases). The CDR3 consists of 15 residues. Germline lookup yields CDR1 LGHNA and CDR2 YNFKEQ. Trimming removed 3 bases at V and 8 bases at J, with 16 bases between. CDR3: CASSHARGDDEKLFF. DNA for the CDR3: TGTGCCAGCAGCCACGCTAGGGGGGACGACGAAAAACTGTTTTTT.